Shown below are 11 T cell receptor beta chains from a single sample sequenced in a study of Ad26.COV2.S vaccination and SARS-CoV-2 variants. Method: immunoSEQ multiplex PCR; TCRdb's copy keeps in-frame clones and lacks some. The sample lists approximately 450,000 clones, more than 80% occurring once. Treatment specified: about 20 received Ad26.COV2.S at low or high dose, single or two shots; a few received placebo; per-sample allocation not given. Following the first vaccine or placebo injection, samples were taken on day 63. The sample in question was peripheral blood, obtained in a trial of Ad26.COV2.S vaccine versus placebo. The receptors originated from a person aged 18-65 years who received the Ad26.COV2.S COVID-19 vaccine or a placebo.

The chain combines TRBV5-1 with TRBJ2-1; 12 nucleotides agree with TRBD1. Germline CDR1 SGHRS, CDR2 YFSETQ. With V trimmed by 3 bases and J by 4 bases, 5 bases remained unmatched. This CDR3 has 16 amino acids. DNA of the CDR3: TGCGCCAGCAGCTCGGCGGGACAGGGGGCTTACAATGAGCAGTTCTTC. Translated, it gives CASSSAGQGAYNEQFF.

The chain uses TRBV11-2 and TRBJ2-7, with TRBD2 matching over 9 bases. With 5 bases clipped from V and 5 bases from J, the junction kept 10 bases outside the gene matches. The CDR3 runs to 15 residues. The germline gives CDR1 SGHAT, CDR2 FQNNGV. Here the CDR3 reads CASSQPGLANHEQYF. In nucleotides, the CDR3 is TGTGCCAGCAGCCAGCCGGGACTAGCTAACCACGAGCAGTACTTC.

CDR3 residues: CASSLRAPVEYF. The CDR3 DNA sequence: TGTGCCAGCAGCTTACGGGCGCCGGTGGAGTACTTC. The V call is TRBV11-2, the J call TRBJ2-7; D is unresolved. V was pared by 2 bases and J by 11 bases, with 13 bases between. Germline V lookup: CDR1 SGHAT, CDR2 FQNNGV. The CDR3 runs to 12 residues.

V gene TRBV27 combines with J gene TRBJ2-5; D gene uncertain. The CDR3 spans 14 residues. With 3 bases removed from V and 4 bases from J, the gap between germline ends came to 12 bases. Germline CDR1 and CDR2: MNHEY and SMNVEV (reference sequence). The CDR3 DNA sequence: TGTGCCAGCAGTTTGTATGGGTACGGAGAGACCCAGTACTTC. Its translation: CASSLYGYGETQYF.

This chain links TRBV23-1 with TRBJ2-3; the D is unclear. TRBV23-1 is identified as an open reading frame with a role that is uncertain. Trimming took off 0 bases at V and 1 base at J, with 11 bases between the two ends. The CDR3 runs 16 residues. This chain's CDR3 is CASSQSVNLGTDTQYF. DNA for the CDR3: TGCGCCAGCAGTCAATCGGTGAATTTGGGCACAGATACGCAGTATTTT.

The gene calls are TRBV7-6 and TRBJ2-7; D is perhaps TRBD1 or TRBD2 (5 bases each). Trimming stripped 1 base from V and 3 bases from J, with 7 bases between. CDR3 length equals 13 residues. The V gene's germline CDR1 is SGHVS and CDR2 FNYEAQ. The CDR3 loop reads CASSLGDDYEQYF. The CDR3 coding sequence is TGTGCCAGCAGCTTAGGGGACGACTACGAGCAGTACTTC.

The V gene is TRBV6-6, the J gene TRBJ2-1; D possibly corresponds to TRBD2 (5 bases). Looked up from germline, CDR1 is MNHNY and CDR2 is SVGAGI (reference sequence). The CDR3 is 16 residues long. V was trimmed by 5 bases and J by 0 bases, leaving 14 bases between them. The CDR3 spells CASSRRAVSSYNEQFF. The CDR3 coding sequence is TGTGCCAGCAGTCGAAGAGCGGTGAGCTCCTACAATGAGCAGTTCTTC.

V is TRBV7-2 and J is TRBJ2-3; 9 nucleotides match TRBD2. The germline gives CDR1 SGHTA, CDR2 FQGNSA. This CDR3 has 16 residues. Germline trimming cut 4 bases from V and 4 bases from J; bases unmatched to any gene: 9. CDR3 in amino acids: CASSYTGSGSADTQYF. Here the CDR3 DNA reads TGTGCCAGCAGCTATACGGGTAGCGGGAGTGCAGATACGCAGTATTTT.

This clone was detected a few times. This chain connects TRBV7-9 to TRBJ2-7; D unclear. With 7 bases removed from V and 4 bases from J, the gap between germline ends came to 8 bases. CDR3 length: 11 amino acids. Germline assignment: CDR1 SEHNR and CDR2 FQNEAQ (reference sequence). CDR3 nucleotide sequence: TGTGCCAGCACCTCTGGTTACGAGCAGTACTTC. As protein: CASTSGYEQYF.

This rearrangement joins TRBV7-9 to TRBJ2-3; no reliable D call. Germline loops: CDR1 SEHNR, CDR2 FQNEAQ (reference sequence). The V and J ends lost 4 bases and 0 bases respectively, with 11 bases between them. This CDR3 is 15 amino acids long. The CDR3 loop is CASSSATPSTDTQYF. DNA of the CDR3: TGTGCCAGCAGCTCCGCGACTCCTAGCACAGATACGCAGTATTTT.

Concerning this clone: Other nucleotide sequences in the sample specify the same CDR3. The chain joins TRBV5-1 to TRBJ2-1, with D hard to call. There are 15 residues in the CDR3. Germline CDR1 is SGHRS and CDR2 is YFSETQ. Trimming pared 0 bases from V and 1 base from J, leaving 8 bases between. In nucleotides, the CDR3 is TGCGCCAGCAGCTTGGAGTCAGGATCCTACAATGAGCAGTTCTTC. It translates to CASSLESGSYNEQFF.